A selection of T cell receptor beta chains follows, all from one sample in a study of CD8+ T cells in alopecia areata. Repertoires were generated with immunoSEQ multiplex PCR, while TCRdb's copy carries only in-frame clones and drops some. Here the sample spans approximately 65,000 clones, approximately 46% being singletons. The input for sequencing was CD8+ T cells sorted from blood, taken at week 0. These receptors were collected from a human donor with alopecia areata. Both conserved end residues are part of each CDR3. A D gene is named only where the DNA matches it firmly. Size tells how often a clone was seen (once, few, many) or the class of an expanded clone, and some rows leave it out.

TRBJ2-5	TRBV7-9	.	few	CASAPQGGETQYF	TGTGCCTCCGCCCCCCAGGGAGGAGAGACCCAGTACTTC
TRBJ2-7	TRBV27	TRBD1	.	CASSFRGGGSYEQYF	TGTGCCAGCAGTTTTCGAGGGGGCGGCTCCTACGAGCAGTACTTC
TRBJ2-1	TRBV28	TRBD2	once	CASSLLAGESNEQFF	TGTGCCAGCAGTCTCCTAGCGGGAGAGAGCAATGAGCAGTTCTTC
TRBJ1-1	TRBV27	.	.	CASSPYHRASAEAFF	TGTGCCAGCAGTCCATACCACAGGGCTAGCGCTGAAGCTTTCTTT
TRBJ2-7	TRBV9	.	.	CASSVGGVDHFYEQYF	TGTGCCAGCAGCGTAGGGGGAGTGGACCACTTCTACGAGCAGTACTTC
TRBJ2-1	TRBV27	.	.	CASTPRGGDNEQFF	TGTGCCAGCACCCCTAGGGGTGGAGACAATGAGCAGTTCTTC
TRBJ2-6	TRBV27	.	.	CASGLSGANVLTF	TGTGCCAGCGGATTATCTGGGGCCAACGTCCTGACTTTC
TRBJ2-7	TRBV2	.	few	CASSVTRGRLEISEQYF	TGTGCCAGCAGTGTAACCCGGGGGCGACTAGAAATCTCCGAGCAGTACTTC
TRBJ2-5	TRBV25-1	TRBD2	many	CASSSAGGVGRLETQYF	TGTGCCAGCAGTAGCGCGGGAGGAGTGGGGAGGCTAGAGACCCAGTACTTC
TRBJ2-7	TRBV29-1	TRBD1	few	CSARDREYYEQYF	TGCAGCGCCCGGGACAGGGAGTACTACGAGCAGTACTTC
TRBJ2-3	TRBV4-1	TRBD2	.	CASKTSGTDTQYF	TGCGCCAGCAAAACTAGCGGCACAGATACGCAGTATTTT
TRBJ2-7	TRBV2	.	few	CARGRDSPYEQYF	TGTGCCAGAGGCCGGGACTCGCCCTACGAGCAGTACTTC
TRBJ1-3	TRBV2	TRBD1	.	CASSEDRGLGNTIYF	TGTGCCAGCAGTGAGGACAGGGGGCTTGGAAACACCATATATTTT
TRBJ2-3	TRBV29-1	.	few	CSVPDRGTDTQYF	TGCAGCGTCCCGGACCGAGGGACAGATACGCAGTATTTT
TRBJ1-4	TRBV15	.	few	CATSRDGGRATNEKLFF	TGTGCCACCAGCAGAGATGGGGGACGTGCAACTAATGAAAAACTGTTTTTT
TRBJ2-1	TRBV5-1	.	.	CASSLMGRGRSYNEQFF	TGCGCCAGCAGCTTGATGGGCAGAGGCCGCTCCTACAATGAGCAGTTCTTC
TRBJ1-5	TRBV7-9	.	.	CASSPTEGFLQPQHF	TGTGCCAGCAGTCCCACCGAGGGCTTTCTACAGCCCCAGCATTTT
TRBJ2-1	TRBV5-1	TRBD2	.	CASSLEIAGGSYNEQFF	TGCGCCAGCAGCTTGGAAATAGCGGGAGGGTCCTACAATGAGCAGTTCTTC
TRBJ2-1	TRBV15	.	.	CATRGFSNEQFF	TGTGCCACCAGAGGCTTCAGCAATGAGCAGTTCTTC
TRBJ2-5	TRBV7-9	TRBD2	few	CASSFRTSGPQETQYF	TGTGCCAGCAGCTTCCGGACTAGCGGGCCCCAAGAGACCCAGTACTTC
TRBJ1-1	TRBV7-2	.	few	CASSFGSNTEAFF	TGTGCCAGCAGCTTTGGGTCGAACACTGAAGCTTTCTTT
TRBJ2-5	TRBV5-6	TRBD2	.	CASSLDAGEGETQYF	TGTGCCAGCAGCTTGGATGCGGGAGAAGGGGAGACCCAGTACTTC
TRBJ2-3	TRBV11-2	.	few	CASSLWAGSTDTQYF	TGTGCCAGCAGCTTATGGGCAGGCAGCACAGATACGCAGTATTTT
TRBJ2-1	TRBV19	.	.	CATSPGPTFYHEQFF	TGTGCCACATCGCCAGGACCCACATTCTACCATGAGCAGTTCTTC
TRBJ2-4	TRBV28	.	.	CASSYRRNIQYF	TGTGCCAGCAGCTACCGGCGGAACATTCAGTACTTC
TRBJ2-7	TRBV30	TRBD1	.	CAWTRTGGYEQYF	TGTGCCTGGACTAGGACAGGGGGTTACGAGCAGTACTTC
TRBJ2-1	TRBV29-1	.	.	CSGISYNEQFF	TGCAGCGGGATTTCCTACAATGAGCAGTTCTTC